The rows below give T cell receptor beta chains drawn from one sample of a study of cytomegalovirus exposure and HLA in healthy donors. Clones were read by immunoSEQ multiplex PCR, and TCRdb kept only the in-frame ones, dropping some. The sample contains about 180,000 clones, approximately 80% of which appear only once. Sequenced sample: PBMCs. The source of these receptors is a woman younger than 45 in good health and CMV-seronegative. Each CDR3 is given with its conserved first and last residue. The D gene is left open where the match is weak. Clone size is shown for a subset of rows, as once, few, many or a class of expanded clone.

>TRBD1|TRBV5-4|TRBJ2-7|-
CASSPGPGQVPYEQYF
TGTGCCAGCAGCCCTGGGCCGGGACAGGTACCCTACGAGCAGTACTTC
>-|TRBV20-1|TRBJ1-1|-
CSASIYTEAFF
TGCAGTGCTTCTATATACACTGAAGCTTTCTTT
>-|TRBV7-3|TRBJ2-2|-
CASSPYTGELFF
TGTGCCAGCAGCCCGTACACCGGGGAGCTGTTTTTT
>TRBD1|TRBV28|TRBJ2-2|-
CASSLGTGLNTGELFF
TGTGCCAGCAGTTTAGGGACAGGACTTAACACCGGGGAGCTGTTTTTT
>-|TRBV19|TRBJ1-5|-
CASSSEGVGNQPQHF
TGTGCCAGTAGTTCCGAGGGGGTCGGCAATCAGCCCCAGCATTTT
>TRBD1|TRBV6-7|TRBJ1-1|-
CASGRPGQVNTEAFF
TGCGCCAGCGGTCGCCCGGGACAGGTGAACACTGAAGCTTTCTTT
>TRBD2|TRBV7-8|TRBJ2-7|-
CASSRGDGIRYEQYF
TGTGCCAGCAGCCGGGGGGACGGAATAAGATACGAGCAGTACTTC
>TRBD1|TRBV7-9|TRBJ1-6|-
CASSSTGDYNSPLHF
TGTGCCAGCAGCTCCACAGGGGACTATAATTCACCCCTCCACTTT
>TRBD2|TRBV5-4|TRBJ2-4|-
CASSLAGGAKNIQYF
TGTGCCAGCAGCTTAGCGGGAGGAGCCAAAAACATTCAGTACTTC
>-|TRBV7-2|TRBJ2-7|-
CASSTTTGSSYEQYF
TGTGCCAGCAGCACAACGACGGGAAGCTCCTACGAGCAGTACTTC
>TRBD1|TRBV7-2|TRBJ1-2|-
CASSLARTGFYGYTF
TGTGCCAGCAGCTTAGCGAGGACAGGATTCTATGGCTACACCTTC
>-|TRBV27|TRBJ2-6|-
CASSLGSGNYGANVLTF
TGTGCCAGCAGTTTAGGTTCGGGGAACTACGGGGCCAACGTCCTGACTTTC
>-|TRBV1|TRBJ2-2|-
CTKPSGGHTGELFF
TGCACTAAGCCAAGCGGGGGCCACACCGGGGAGCTGTTTTTT
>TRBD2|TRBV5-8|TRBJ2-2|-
CASSLGASGVSNGELFF
TGTGCCAGCAGCTTGGGCGCTAGCGGGGTTTCGAACGGGGAGCTGTTTTTT
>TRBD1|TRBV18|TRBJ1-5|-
CASSPGTGHSNQPQHF
TGTGCCAGCTCACCAGGGACAGGTCATAGCAATCAGCCCCAGCATTTT
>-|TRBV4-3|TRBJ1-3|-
CASSRGGALNSGNTIYF
TGCGCCAGCTCCCGAGGCGGGGCCCTGAACTCTGGAAACACCATATATTTT
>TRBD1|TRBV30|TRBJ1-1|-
CAWSFGGQGDTEAFF
TGTGCCTGGAGTTTTGGGGGACAGGGTGACACTGAAGCTTTCTTT
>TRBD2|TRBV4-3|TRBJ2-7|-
CASSQGTSGTYEQYF
TGCGCCAGCAGCCAAGGGACTAGCGGGACCTACGAGCAGTACTTC
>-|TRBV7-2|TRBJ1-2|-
CASSFHRVEGYTF
TGTGCCAGCAGCTTTCACAGGGTGGAAGGCTACACCTTC
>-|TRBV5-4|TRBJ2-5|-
CASSLASGASRETQYF
TGTGCCAGCAGCTTGGCCTCTGGGGCGTCTAGGGAGACCCAGTACTTC
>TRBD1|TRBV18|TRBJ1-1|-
CASSPQRQGVLDTEAFF
TGTGCCAGCTCACCTCAACGACAGGGAGTATTGGACACTGAAGCTTTCTTT
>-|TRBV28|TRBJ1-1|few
CASSKPTGEAFF
TGTGCCAGCAGTAAACCAACAGGCGAAGCTTTCTTT
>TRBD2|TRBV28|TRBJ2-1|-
CASSLALAGVSEQFF
TGTGCCAGCAGTTTAGCCCTAGCGGGAGTCAGTGAGCAGTTCTTC
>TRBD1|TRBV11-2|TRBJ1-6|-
CASSRQGVSDSPLHF
TGTGCCAGCAGCCGACAGGGGGTTTCGGATTCACCCCTCCACTTT
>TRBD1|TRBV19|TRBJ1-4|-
CASSTDRGNEKLFF
TGTGCCAGTAGTACCGACAGGGGAAATGAAAAACTGTTTTTT
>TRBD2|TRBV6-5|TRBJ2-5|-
CASNLGGGAGETQYF
TGTGCCAGCAATCTGGGCGGGGGGGCCGGTGAGACCCAGTACTTC
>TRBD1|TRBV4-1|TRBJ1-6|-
CASSPGQAHSYNSPLHF
TGCGCCAGCAGCCCCGGACAGGCCCACTCCTATAATTCACCCCTCCACTTT
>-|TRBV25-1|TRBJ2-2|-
CASSPPRQGELFF
TGTGCCAGCAGTCCCCCTAGACAGGGGGAGCTGTTTTTT
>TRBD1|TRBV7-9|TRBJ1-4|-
CASSVDRVEKLFF
TGTGCCAGCAGCGTGGACAGGGTAGAAAAACTGTTTTTT
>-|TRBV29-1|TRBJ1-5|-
CSVEAPNQPQHF
TGCAGCGTTGAAGCTCCTAATCAGCCCCAGCATTTT
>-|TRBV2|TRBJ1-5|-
CASSLAGAQPQHF
TGTGCCAGCAGTCTGGCAGGGGCCCAGCCCCAGCATTTT